Each of the 16 T cell receptor beta chains below was sequenced from the same sample in a study of Ad26.COV2.S vaccination and SARS-CoV-2 variants. Using immunoSEQ multiplex PCR, the repertoire was profiled, and TCRdb retains in-frame clones only, with some absent. Seen here are some 480,000 clones, roughly 85% observed once, and the top ten hold over 10%. Noted treatment: roughly 18 received Ad26.COV2.S at low or high dose, single or two shots; five or six received placebo; per-sample allocation not given. Sampling took place 63 days after the first vaccine or placebo injection. Here the sequenced sample was peripheral blood, taken in a trial of Ad26.COV2.S vaccine versus placebo. The receptors come from a person aged 18 to 65 who received the Ad26.COV2.S COVID-19 vaccine or a placebo.

This chain joins TRBV3-1 (or the pseudogene TRBV3-2) and TRBJ1-5; D is undetermined. The CDR3 is 12 amino acids. Germline values: CDR1 LGHDT, CDR2 YNNKEL (reference sequence). The ends were cut back, 0 bases at V and 10 bases at J, with 7 bases in the middle. The chain's CDR3 is CASSQDRGPQHF. For the CDR3, the DNA is TGTGCCAGCAGCCAAGATCGGGGACCCCAGCATTTT.

The chain is built from TRBV18 and TRBJ1-5, with TRBD1 identical over 8 bases. The CDR3 loop spans 13 amino acids. The V segment lost 5 bases and the J segment 7 bases; nucleotides outside the gene matches: 4. The V gene's germline CDR1 is KGHSH and CDR2 LQKENI. The CDR3, as DNA: TGTGCCAGCTCAAAGGACAGGGTCCAGCCCCAGCATTTT. Protein sequence: CASSKDRVQPQHF.

V usage is TRBV18 and J usage is TRBJ2-7; 11 nucleotides line up with TRBD1. There are 17 residues in the CDR3. Trimming removed 3 bases from V and 1 base from J; junction bases left unmatched: 8. Germline loops: CDR1 KGHSH, CDR2 LQKENI. CDR3 in amino acids: CASSPTRGTGGSYEQYF. The CDR3 DNA is TGTGCCAGCTCACCTACCAGGGGGACAGGGGGGTCCTACGAGCAGTACTTC.

This clone was found a few times. The V call is TRBV9, the J call TRBJ1-6; D call uncertain. CDR1 SGDLS and CDR2 YYNGEE come from the germline V gene. Trimming removed 0 bases at V and 7 bases at J, with 8 bases between. There are 14 residues in the CDR3. The CDR3 DNA sequence: TGTGCCAGCAGCGTAGTATCCGCAAATTCACCCCTCCACTTT. Amino acid sequence: CASSVVSANSPLHF.

CDR3 DNA sequence: TGTGCCAGCAGCGTAGGTGAGGGACAGAAGAATGAAAAACTGTTTTTT. Translated: CASSVGEGQKNEKLFF. The chain recombines TRBV9 with TRBJ1-4; 7 nucleotides match TRBD1. Germline V CDR1 and CDR2: SGDLS, YYNGEE. The length of the CDR3 is 16 residues. The V segment lost 0 bases and the J segment 5 bases; nucleotides outside the gene matches: 7.

This clone appeared a single time. The rearrangement uses TRBV12-3 or TRBV12-4 and TRBJ2-7; D unclear. Trimming left V 6 bases short and J 2 bases short, with 8 bases between. The CDR3 loop spans 12 amino acids. CDR3 bases: TGTGCCAGCAGGGTGGGAACCTACGAGCAGTACTTC. Its translation: CASRVGTYEQYF.

The chain employs TRBV6-5 and TRBJ1-6; no clear D. The CDR3 runs 12 residues. V lost 7 bases and J 11 bases, leaving 12 bases between the germline ends. Per the germline V gene, CDR1 is MNHEY and CDR2 is SVGAGI. This chain's CDR3 is CASTPLTPPLHF. CDR3 coding DNA: TGTGCCAGCACACCCCTCACCCCACCCCTCCACTTT.

The chain recombines TRBV28 with TRBJ1-1; D is undetermined. V gave up 3 bases and J gave up 0 bases, with 14 bases separating them. Germline CDR1 is MDHEN and CDR2 is SYDVKM. This CDR3 region has 16 residues. The CDR3 reads CASSFPYRSMNTEAFF. The CDR3 DNA follows: TGTGCCAGCAGTTTCCCTTACAGAAGTATGAACACTGAAGCTTTCTTT.

DNA for the CDR3: TGTGCCAGTAGTAAAGGGAACACTGACTATGGCTACACCTTC. This gives the protein CASSKGNTDYGYTF. V usage is TRBV19 and J usage is TRBJ1-2, with D unclear. In germline, CDR1 is LNHDA, CDR2 SQIVND (reference sequence). Between the trimmed V and J ends, which lost 4 bases and 3 bases, there was a span of 12 bases. This CDR3 contains 14 residues. The entire variable domain, with the rest obtained from reference TRBV19 and TRBJ1-2, is as follows: DGGITQSPKYLFRKEGQNVTLSCEQNLNHDAMYWYRQDPGQGLRLIYYSQIVNDFQKGDIAEGYSVSREKKESFPLTVTSAQKNPTAFYLCASSKGNTDYGYTFGSGTRLTVV.

This clone came up a few times. The chain carries TRBV27 and TRBJ2-2; 11 bases fit TRBD2. The length of the CDR3 is 15 residues. Germline CDR1 reads MNHEY; CDR2 reads SMNVEV (reference sequence). V was clipped by 4 bases and J by 4 bases; unmatched bases: 2. The DNA for the CDR3 is TGTGCCAGCAGTTCGACTAGCGGGGTCACCGGGGAGCTGTTTTTT. It yields the protein CASSSTSGVTGELFF.

CDR3 amino acids: CASAAGVPDTQYF. In DNA, the CDR3 is TGTGCCAGTGCTGCGGGAGTCCCAGATACGCAGTATTTT. The gene calls are TRBV19 and TRBJ2-3; 7 bases map to TRBD2. Germline V gene data show CDR1 as LNHDA and CDR2 as SQIVND (reference sequence). Unmatched junction bases numbered 6, after V lost 8 bases and J lost 4 bases. This CDR3 is 13 amino acids long.

This clone has only one observation. CDR3 loop: CASSEAPPVYGYTF. The CDR3 nucleotides are TGTGCCAGCAGTGAAGCGCCCCCTGTATATGGCTACACCTTC. The V and J genes are TRBV2 and TRBJ1-2; the D is unclear. The CDR3 runs 14 residues. Deletions cut 0 bases from V and 5 bases from J, with 10 bases between. Germline CDR1 SNHLY, CDR2 FYNNEI.

A single count supports this clone. The V call is TRBV9, the J call TRBJ2-5; 8 positions agree with TRBD2. The V and J ends lost 4 bases and 7 bases, in that order; junction bases with no gene match: 9. Looked up from germline, CDR1 is SGDLS and CDR2 is YYNGEE. The CDR3 is 14 amino acids. Written as DNA, the CDR3 is TGTGCCAGCAGCCTACGGGGGGGCGCGGGGACCCAGTACTTC. Its protein is CASSLRGGAGTQYF.

The chain combines TRBV6-5 with TRBJ1-1; no firm D call. CDR3 length: 13 amino acids. Trimming cost V 2 bases and J 5 bases, with 9 bases left between them. CDR1 and CDR2 (germline): MNHEY, SVGAGI. The CDR3 sequence: CASSYRIGTEAFF. The CDR3 DNA is TGTGCCAGCAGTTACCGGATTGGGACTGAAGCTTTCTTT.

The J gene is TRBJ2-7, the V gene TRBV13; unclear D gene. The CDR3 is made up of 15 amino acids. The germline CDR1 and CDR2 sequences are PRHDT and FYEKMQ (reference sequence). V gave up 5 bases and J gave up 6 bases, with 20 bases separating them. The CDR3 reads CASSKMFPNYGEQYF. The DNA for the CDR3 is TGTGCCAGCAGCAAAATGTTCCCTAACTACGGCGAGCAGTACTTC.

The V gene is TRBV14, the J gene TRBJ1-1, with D hard to call. Looked up from germline, CDR1 is SGHDN and CDR2 is FVKESK. The CDR3 runs 11 residues. Between the trimmed V and J ends, which lost 11 bases and 3 bases, there was a span of 10 bases. In DNA, the CDR3 is TGTGCCGGAACTAGATACACTGAAGCTTTCTTT. This sequence encodes CAGTRYTEAFF.